The clone carrying this TCR beta chain was detected only a few times. Its antigen is unidentified. The V gene lost 3 bases and the J gene lost 7 bases, with 3 bases spanning the gap. CDR1 and CDR2 (germline): LNHDA, SQIVND (reference sequence). This CDR3 contains 11 residues. Using a CD8+CD4-CCR7+CD45RA+ phenotype, naive CD8 T cells were sorted. Listed TCR primers and previously described methods were used for bulk TCR libraries. TCRdb analysed the PCR reads with MiXCR anew, one entry per CDR3 protein. Of around 100,000 distinct CDR3 sequences listed, around 30% are singletons. The entry originates in a study of molecular identifiers for immune sequencing clone quantification. Study-wide points: Beyond 20 RNA copies, clones held over 99% of effector molecules, compared with under 1% in naive cells.

The TCR originated in a human donor in good health. Some libraries in this study had Jurkat cell RNA spiked in. This sequence joins TRBV19 and TRBJ2-2; no clear D. The sample comprised naive CD8+ T cells from blood, with Jurkat cell RNA spiked in. Sample subset: FACS-sorted CD8+CD4-CCR7+CD45RA+ naive T cells. The DNA for the CDR3 is TGTGCCAGTAGTATCGGCGGGGAGCTGTTTTTT. It encodes CASSIGGELFF.